This T cell receptor (beta chain) emerged from a study of identical twins. At least ten counts were recorded for this clonotype. TCRdb fed the 5' RACE reads into MiXCR, producing one record per CDR3 protein. The sample records roughly 290,000 distinct CDR3 sequences, 6.5% to 9.5% being singletons. Germline values: CDR1 LGHDT, CDR2 YNNKEL (reference sequence). CDR3 length: 15 amino acids. V was clipped by 1 base and J by 2 bases, with 9 bases between them. These data also formed part of another study, on yellow fever vaccine responses in identical twins.

The receptor was derived from a woman aged 18 to 35 in good health. The sample taken for sequencing was memory (CD45RO+) T cells sorted from blood. The rearrangement links TRBV3-1 to TRBJ2-1; D is perhaps TRBD1 or TRBD2 (5 bases each). The CDR3 DNA sequence: TGTGCCAGCAGCCAAGGGGGGTTCCCCTACAATGAGCAGTTCTTC. Its protein product is CASSQGGFPYNEQFF.